This T cell receptor beta chain was recorded in a study of cytomegalovirus exposure and HLA in healthy donors. Study-wide findings and caveats: At a 0.05 false discovery rate, a later analysis found about 17,000 TCR beta sequences to be associated with HLA alleles. Later analysis suggested most CMV-associated TCR beta chains were HLA-restricted.

It was with 60 Vbeta and 13 Jbeta primers that the PCR ran. Assay used: immunoSEQ multiplex PCR; TCRdb lists only in-frame clones, some missing. The data contain 180,000 or so clones, 65% to 85% of them singletons. V trimming: 3 bases; J trimming: 4 bases; junction bases outside the gene matches: 7. The CDR3 totals 15 residues. CDR1 and CDR2 (germline): MNHNS, SASEGT. For this clone: Its matching antigen is unknown.

The sequenced sample was PBMCs. The source of this sequence is a woman aged 18-29 years in good health and CMV-seronegative. The J gene is TRBJ1-2, the V gene TRBV6-1, with 8 positions matching TRBD1. This chain's CDR3 is CASSDSGGSTYGYTF. CDR3 in DNA: TGTGCCAGCAGTGATTCAGGGGGCAGCACCTATGGCTACACCTTC.